Included here is one T cell receptor beta chain sequence, with context. These data belong to a study of blood T cell repertoires in COVID-19. The overall study: The samples span acute and convalescent COVID-19 from the United States, Italy and Spain. T cells, B-cell-depleted T cells, or PBMCs provided the cDNA or gDNA that served as material.

The CDR3 covers 15 residues. V lost 0 bases to trimming and J lost 7 bases, with 10 bases between them. The germline gives CDR1 SGHTA, CDR2 FQGTGA. In the original workflow: Scientists estimated how many nucleated cells there were by amplifying reference gene primers. Sequencing used immunoSEQ multiplex PCR; TCRdb keeps in-frame clones, though not all of them. V and J calls and clone size are given by that table; D and trimming were obtained from the DNA. The sample has about 180,000 clones, roughly nine tenths seen once. The sequencing input was peripheral blood. The chain uses TRBV7-3 and TRBJ1-6, with a weak D call TRBD1 (6 bases). This TCR derives from a man between 70 and 80 years old with active or convalescent COVID-19. Here the CDR3 reads CASSLTTGPNSPLHF. The CDR3, as DNA: TGTGCCAGCAGCTTAACCACAGGGCCCAATTCACCCCTCCACTTT.